Listed here are 29 T cell receptor beta chains from one sample, sequenced in a study of blood T cell repertoires in COVID-19. Here immunoSEQ multiplex PCR was the method, and the copy in TCRdb shows in-frame clones only, minus some. The sample lists about 170,000 clones, around 82% occurring once. What was sequenced was peripheral blood. These receptors were taken from a woman aged 40 to 55 with COVID-19, enrolled during active disease.

The V gene is TRBV30, the J gene TRBJ1-2, with TRBD1 matching 8 bases. Losses at the gene ends were 8 bases for V and 4 bases for J; bases not matched to a gene: 9. The CDR3 extends over 13 amino acids. Germline lookup yields CDR1 GTSNPN and CDR2 SVGIG (reference sequence). The CDR3 DNA reads TGTGCCCGGAACGGACAGGGCCGCTATGGCTACACCTTC. Its protein product is CARNGQGRYGYTF.

This clone has just a few counts. The chain joins TRBV7-3 to TRBJ1-1, with 7 bases fitting TRBD1. This CDR3 contains 16 residues. With V trimmed by 6 bases and J by 0 bases, 10 bases remained unmatched. CDR1 and CDR2 (germline): SGHTA, FQGTGA. CDR3 loop: CASSYGQARMNTEAFF. In DNA, the CDR3 is TGTGCCAGCAGTTACGGACAGGCCCGAATGAACACTGAAGCTTTCTTT.

CDR3 in amino acids: CASRVLSGGAYNEQFF. For the CDR3, the DNA is TGTGCCAGCAGGGTACTTAGCGGGGGGGCCTACAATGAGCAGTTCTTC. The rearrangement links TRBV2 to TRBJ2-1, with 11 nucleotides matching TRBD2. The V segment lost 6 bases and the J segment 2 bases; nucleotides outside the gene matches: 6. CDR3 length equals 16 residues. Germline assignment: CDR1 SNHLY and CDR2 FYNNEI.

This clone is a singleton in its sample. This chain links TRBV7-8 with TRBJ2-6; 7 bases are shared with TRBD1. CDR3 length: 18 residues. Germline-derived CDR1 and CDR2 are SGHVS and FQNEAQ. The J segment lost 0 bases and the V segment lost 5 bases, leaving 10 bases of the junction unmatched. Here the CDR3 reads CASSLRQGMSSGANVLTF. For the CDR3, the DNA is TGTGCCAGCAGCCTTAGACAGGGTATGAGCTCTGGGGCCAACGTCCTGACTTTC.

The V gene is TRBV6-6, the J gene TRBJ2-1; possibly TRBD1 for D (6 bases). The CDR3 sequence is 15 residues long. The germline V and J ends were trimmed by 6 bases and 4 bases, with 16 bases remaining between them. Germline CDR1 MNHNY, CDR2 SVGAGI (reference sequence). CDR3 sequence (DNA): TGTGCCAGCAGCCCACTTGGGACACAATACAATGAGCAGTTCTTC. Amino acids: CASSPLGTQYNEQFF.

V usage is TRBV29-1 and J usage is TRBJ2-2; weak D call: TRBD2 (6 bases). The CDR3 is 12 residues long. The ends were cut back, 4 bases at V and 5 bases at J, with 8 bases in the middle. Germline lookup yields CDR1 SQVTM and CDR2 ANQGSEA. The CDR3 protein is CSVGRETGELFF. The CDR3 DNA is TGCAGCGTTGGGAGGGAGACCGGGGAGCTGTTTTTT.

The chain joins TRBV3-1 (or the pseudogene TRBV3-2) to TRBJ2-1; D not certain. Germline assignment: CDR1 LGHDT and CDR2 YNNKEL (reference sequence). The CDR3 spans 16 residues. Trimming left V 1 base short and J 0 bases short, with 10 bases between. CDR3 loop: CASSQGARLSYNEQFF. The CDR3 DNA follows: TGTGCCAGCAGCCAAGGAGCGAGACTCTCCTACAATGAGCAGTTCTTC.

The chain carries TRBV9 and TRBJ2-1; 7 bases line up with TRBD2. V was clipped by 0 bases and J by 7 bases; unmatched bases: 13. CDR1 is SGDLS and CDR2 is YYNGEE in the germline V gene. This CDR3 spans 17 amino acids. The CDR3 nucleotides read TGTGCCAGCAGCGTAGGAGGTGGGGGGGTGGTCGGGAATGAGCAGTTCTTC. Protein sequence: CASSVGGGGVVGNEQFF.

The chain uses TRBV5-1 and TRBJ2-2; D call uncertain. V shed 4 bases and J shed 0 bases, with 7 bases lying between them. The CDR3 covers 14 residues. CDR1 SGHRS and CDR2 YFSETQ come from the germline V gene. CDR3 nucleotide sequence: TGCGCCAGCAGCCCACAAACGAACACCGGGGAGCTGTTTTTT. This translates into CASSPQTNTGELFF.

The rearrangement joins TRBV29-1 to TRBJ2-1; the D gene is possibly TRBD2 (6 bases). The germline gives CDR1 SQVTM, CDR2 ANQGSEA. The CDR3 has 12 amino acids. Trimming stripped 6 bases from V and 5 bases from J, with 11 bases between. CDR3 sequence (DNA): TGCAGCGTAGGTAGCGGTAACAATGAGCAGTTCTTC. Translation: CSVGSGNNEQFF.

A single count supports this clone. The chain is built from TRBV18 and TRBJ2-1; no firm D call. With 0 bases removed from V and 0 bases from J, the gap between germline ends came to 9 bases. Germline-derived CDR1 and CDR2 are KGHSH and LQKENI. The CDR3 has 16 amino acids. In DNA, the CDR3 is TGTGCCAGCTCACCACCGACTGGTAGCTCCTACAATGAGCAGTTCTTC. Its translation is CASSPPTGSSYNEQFF.

This clone is termed medium-sized. The chain carries TRBV28 and TRBJ1-5; TRBD1 matches at 7 bases. Trimming at V came to 7 bases and at J to 7 bases, leaving 10 bases not matched to a gene. The CDR3 contains 14 residues. Germline assignment: CDR1 MDHEN and CDR2 SYDVKM. The CDR3 nucleotides read TGTGCCAGCACCCAACAGGGGTTCGGGCAGCCCCAGCATTTT. Translating gives CASTQQGFGQPQHF.

CDR3 residues: CASSQGPGDEQYF. The CDR3 DNA reads TGTGCCAGCAGTCAGGGTCCCGGCGACGAGCAGTACTTC. V usage is TRBV28 and J usage is TRBJ2-7; D might be TRBD1 (5 bases). Looked up from germline, CDR1 is MDHEN and CDR2 is SYDVKM. This CDR3 contains 13 residues. Deletions cut 5 bases from V and 5 bases from J, with 13 bases between. Using reference TRBV28 and TRBJ2-7 for the parts outside the CDR3, the full variable domain is DVKVTQSSRYLVKRTGEKVFLECVQDMDHENMFWYRQDPGLGLRLIYFSYDVKMKEKGDIPEGYSVSREKKERFSLILESASTNQTSMYLCASSQGPGDEQYFGPGTRLTVT.

J is TRBJ2-5 and V is TRBV9; a weak D match, TRBD2 (6 bases). The CDR3 consists of 13 residues. Deletions cut 3 bases from V and 5 bases from J, with 11 bases between. The germline CDR1 and CDR2 sequences are SGDLS and YYNGEE. The CDR3 DNA reads TGTGCCAGCAGCGGTGGGGGGAGGGAGACCCAGTACTTC. The encoded protein is CASSGGGRETQYF.

This clone was counted only a few times. J is TRBJ1-6 and V is TRBV3-1 (or the pseudogene TRBV3-2); D is uncertain. V lost 1 base, J lost 9 bases, and 4 bases lay in between. Germline assignment: CDR1 LGHDT and CDR2 YNNKEL (reference sequence). The CDR3 loop spans 12 amino acids. This CDR3 reads CASSQAVSPLHF. For the CDR3, the DNA is TGTGCCAGCAGCCAAGCAGTTTCACCCCTCCACTTT.

The CDR3 spells CASSLGQGWSSRETQYF. CDR3 DNA: TGCGCCAGCAGCTTGGGACAGGGGTGGAGTAGTAGGGAGACCCAGTACTTC. The rearrangement joins TRBV5-1 to TRBJ2-5; 8 bases match TRBD1. The CDR3 is made up of 17 amino acids. Trimming removed 0 bases from V and 5 bases from J; junction bases left unmatched: 12. Per the germline V gene, CDR1 is SGHRS and CDR2 is YFSETQ. Supplemented by reference TRBV5-1 and TRBJ2-5, the full variable domain reads KAGVTQTPRYLIKTRGQQVTLSCSPISGHRSVSWYQQTPGQGLQFLFEYFSETQRNKGNFPGRFSGRQFSNSRSEMNVSTLELGDSALYLCASSLGQGWSSRETQYFGPGTRLLVL.

This rearrangement joins TRBV6-5 to TRBJ2-5; D perhaps matches TRBD1 (6 bases). Germline V gene sequence: CDR1 MNHEY, CDR2 SVGAGI. Trimming removed 6 bases at V and 5 bases at J, with 19 bases between. The CDR3 length is 15 residues. CDR3 sequence (DNA): TGTGCCAGCAGCCGAACACAGGGAAGGGGGGAGACCCAGTACTTC. Protein: CASSRTQGRGETQYF.

As DNA, the CDR3 is TGTGCCAGCAGTTACTCTTCACAGGGGGGGGAGAGTGGCTACACCTTC. Translated, it gives CASSYSSQGGESGYTF. V gene TRBV6-5 combines with J gene TRBJ1-2; TRBD1 agrees at 8 bases. J lost 7 bases, V lost 0 bases, and 10 bases had no gene match. The CDR3 has 16 amino acids. The germline V gene has CDR1 MNHEY and CDR2 SVGAGI.

The chain links TRBV7-9 to TRBJ2-5, with D perhaps TRBD1 (5 bases). CDR1 and CDR2 from the germline V gene are SEHNR and FQNEAQ (reference sequence). The CDR3 covers 13 residues. V was cut by 5 bases and J by 9 bases, with 16 bases left in between. The CDR3 DNA sequence: TGTGCCAGCAGCGTAATGGACACTTCGTCCCAGTACTTC. Translating it yields CASSVMDTSSQYF.

This rearrangement joins TRBV13 to TRBJ2-7; 7 bases line up with TRBD2. The V and J ends lost 5 bases and 3 bases, in that order; junction bases with no gene match: 10. CDR1 PRHDT and CDR2 FYEKMQ come from the germline V gene (reference sequence). This CDR3 has 15 amino acids. The CDR3 sequence is CASSPGLGSYYEQYV. The CDR3 DNA reads as TGTGCCAGCAGCCCTGGACTAGGTAGCTACTACGAGCAGTACGTC.

This clone was recorded a few times. This rearrangement joins TRBV4-2 to TRBJ2-3, with D possibly matching TRBD1 (6 bases). The CDR3 sequence is 14 residues long. Trimming stripped 0 bases from V and 15 bases from J, with 19 bases between. Germline V gene lookup returns CDR1 LGHNA and CDR2 YNFKEQ. In DNA form, the CDR3 reads TGTGCCAGCAGCCAAGAGGCATTACACAGGGACCTATATTTT. Protein sequence: CASSQEALHRDLYF.

The CDR3 is CASSSGAIYGYTF. The CDR3 bases are TGTGCCAGCAGTAGTGGGGCGATCTATGGCTACACCTTC. The chain combines TRBV2 with TRBJ1-2, with D perhaps TRBD1 (5 bases). CDR1 is SNHLY, CDR2 FYNNEI, per germline. V was cut by 5 bases and J by 4 bases, with 11 bases left in between. CDR3 length: 13 amino acids. The full variable domain, its missing parts supplied by reference TRBV2 and TRBJ1-2, is EPEVTQTPSHQVTQMGQEVILRCVPISNHLYFYWYRQILGQKVEFLVSFYNNEISEKSEIFDDQFSVERPDGSNFTLKIRSTKLEDSAMYFCASSSGAIYGYTFGSGTRLTVV.

This sequence joins TRBV19 and TRBJ1-2, with D possibly being TRBD1 (5 bases). The CDR3 has 13 amino acids. From germline, CDR1 is LNHDA and CDR2 SQIVND (reference sequence). Trimming removed 6 bases from V and 6 bases from J, with 14 bases in between. Here the CDR3 DNA reads TGTGCCAGTAGCGCAGGGAAGGTGAATGGCTACACCTTC. Protein sequence: CASSAGKVNGYTF.

The V gene is TRBV15, the J gene TRBJ2-7; 11 bases align to TRBD2. The germline gives CDR1 LNHNV, CDR2 YYDKDF (reference sequence). The CDR3 totals 16 residues. Unmatched junction bases numbered 7, after V lost 0 bases and J lost 6 bases. The CDR3 here is CATSRDFALAGGEQYF. In DNA, the CDR3 is TGTGCCACCAGCAGAGATTTTGCGCTAGCGGGGGGCGAGCAGTACTTC. The full variable domain, with the rest looked up from reference TRBV15 and TRBJ2-7, is DAMVIQNPRYQVTQFGKPVTLSCSQTLNHNVMYWYQQKSSQAPKLLFHYYDKDFNNEADTPDNFQSRRPNTSFCFLDIRSPGLGDTAMYLCATSRDFALAGGEQYFGPGTRLTVT.

V is TRBV9 and J is TRBJ2-7; 8 nucleotides agree with TRBD2. Germline V gives CDR1 SGDLS, CDR2 YYNGEE. The CDR3 loop spans 15 amino acids. The J segment lost 1 base and the V segment lost 0 bases, leaving 3 bases of the junction unmatched. The CDR3 sequence: CASSVAAGVSYEQYF. CDR3 nucleotides: TGTGCCAGCAGCGTAGCAGCGGGAGTGTCCTACGAGCAGTACTTC.

This chain joins TRBV3-1 (or the pseudogene TRBV3-2) and TRBJ2-7, with 9 positions matching TRBD2. Germline assignment: CDR1 LGHDT and CDR2 YNNKEL (reference sequence). The trim removed 1 base at V and 2 bases at J, leaving 6 bases unmatched. The length of the CDR3 is 16 residues. CDR3 in DNA: TGTGCCAGCAGCCAAGGGCTAGCGGGATTTCCCTACGAGCAGTACTTC. Its protein product is CASSQGLAGFPYEQYF.

The chain employs TRBV28 and TRBJ2-1; perhaps TRBD2 as D (6 bases). CDR1 and CDR2 from the germline V gene are MDHEN and SYDVKM. V was clipped by 4 bases and J by 1 base, with 14 bases between them. CDR3 length: 16 residues. The CDR3 coding sequence is TGTGCCAGCAGTTGGTTATCGGGGGAGTCCTACAATGAGCAGTTCTTC. This sequence encodes CASSWLSGESYNEQFF. The whole variable domain, remainder taken from reference TRBV28 and TRBJ2-1, is DVKVTQSSRYLVKRTGEKVFLECVQDMDHENMFWYRQDPGLGLRLIYFSYDVKMKEKGDIPEGYSVSREKKERFSLILESASTNQTSMYLCASSWLSGESYNEQFFGPGTRLTVL.

The chain couples TRBV2 to TRBJ2-2; D uncertain. Germline CDR1 and CDR2: SNHLY and FYNNEI. V lost 2 bases to trimming and J lost 5 bases, with 3 bases between them. This CDR3 has 12 residues. The DNA for the CDR3 is TGTGCCAGCAGTGAAACTACCGGGGAGCTGTTTTTT. Encoded protein: CASSETTGELFF.

This rearrangement joins TRBV10-2 to TRBJ2-1; the D is unclear. Germline-derived CDR1 and CDR2 are WSHSY and SAAADI. This CDR3 is 14 amino acids long. V lost 8 bases to trimming and J lost 0 bases, with 11 bases between them. Here the CDR3 reads CASLDHYSYNEQFF. Here the CDR3 DNA reads TGCGCCAGCCTTGACCACTACTCCTACAATGAGCAGTTCTTC.